Sequencing of this TCR beta chain was carried out in a study of glioma-infiltrating T cells. Overall study findings and caveats: Tissue and blood shared very few CDR3 sequences. Tissue-blood divergence was below expectation in non-neoplastic patients, above in gliomas.

In the case of this clonotype: Its target is not known.

Using RNA template, CDR3s of TCR alpha and beta were amplified with iRepertoire arm-PCR. For one-step reverse transcription and amplification, 100-400 ng of tissue mRNA or PBMC total RNA was used. One entry per CDR3 protein, called by TCRdb with MiXCR from the multiplex PCR reads. The sample carries about 140,000 distinct CDR3 sequences, about two fifths recorded once. This CDR3 contains 17 residues. Trimming removed 2 bases from V and 6 bases from J; junction bases left unmatched: 13. Looked up from germline, CDR1 is MNHEY and CDR2 is SVGAGI. The chain joins TRBV6-5 to TRBJ2-3; 8 bases are shared with TRBD2. This clonotype originated in a human donor with low-grade glioma or glioblastoma, undergoing nonglioma brain surgery, or in good health (not recorded which). The sequenced material came from glioma tissue, nonneoplastic brain tissue, or PBMCs (not recorded which). CDR3 DNA: TGTGCCAGCAGTTACGTGCTAGGAGCGGGAGCAGGGGATACGCAGTATTTT. Its protein product is CASSYVLGAGAGDTQYF.